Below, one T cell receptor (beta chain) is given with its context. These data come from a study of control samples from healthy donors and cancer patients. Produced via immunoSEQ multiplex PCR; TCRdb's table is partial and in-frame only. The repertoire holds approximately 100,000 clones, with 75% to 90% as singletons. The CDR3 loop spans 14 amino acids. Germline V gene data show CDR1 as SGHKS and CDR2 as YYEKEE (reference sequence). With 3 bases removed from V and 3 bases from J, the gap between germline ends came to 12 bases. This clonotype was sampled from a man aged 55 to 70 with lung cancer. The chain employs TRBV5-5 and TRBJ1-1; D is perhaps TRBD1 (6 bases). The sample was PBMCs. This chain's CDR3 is CASSYIQGHTEAFF. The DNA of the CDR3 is TGTGCCAGCAGCTACATACAGGGACACACTGAAGCTTTCTTT.